Sequencing of this TCR beta chain was carried out in a study of CD8 T cells in ankylosing spondylitis. CDR1 is SGHKS, CDR2 YYEKEE, per germline (reference sequence). V lost 5 bases to trimming and J lost 9 bases, with 23 bases between them. The CDR3 contains 15 residues. TCR beta libraries were made by quantitative 5'-RACE with molecular barcodes. TCRdb redid the calling of the 5' RACE reads with MiXCR, one entry per CDR3 protein. The repertoire holds approximately 340,000 distinct CDR3 sequences, with 14% to 15% as singletons. This chain connects TRBV5-5 to TRBJ2-5; D may match TRBD1 or TRBD2 (5 bases each). The receptor's source is a male donor with ankylosing spondylitis or in good health (not recorded which). Specimen: blood, either unsorted or a sorted T cell fraction (not recorded which). In nucleotides, the CDR3 is TGTGCCAGCAGGGGACCCGGGACCTTCGATCGACCCCAGTACTTC. This codes for CASRGPGTFDRPQYF.